The next 13 T cell receptor beta chains were all read from a single sample in a study of regulatory T cells in long-lasting Graves disease (TCRdb year 2021). The sample's time point label is to be understood as: newly diagnosed GD, antithyroid drugs for less than 3 months. RNA was extracted from PBMCs in TRIzol for both TCR sequencing and RNA sequencing. Receptor libraries were prepared by multiplex PCR. The data were produced on an Illumina HiSeq 4000. CDR3 regions were amplified by Arm-PCR with iRepertoire HTBI primers to construct TCR beta libraries. TCRdb itself trimmed the public reads at Q25 with fastp, ran MiXCR and retained productive beta chains. One record per CDR3 amino acid sequence lists the most common genes and DNA. This sample is represented by about 530,000 distinct CDR3 sequences; about 16% of them were singletons. The top ten hold just under 25% of the sample. Separately, the same data were catalogued under a study of T cells in Graves' hyperthyroidism and ophthalmopathy.

This sample comprised peripheral blood mononuclear cells (PBMCs), obtained at new diagnosis, from a patient treated with antithyroid drugs. These receptors all come from a woman aged 40 to 65 with Graves disease. Donor details come from another sample of the same person, matched by shared clones.

This clonotype was found a few times. V usage is TRBV3-1 and J usage is TRBJ2-7; weak D call: TRBD1 (6 bases). V shed 0 bases and J shed 4 bases, with 13 bases lying between them. Germline lookup yields CDR1 LGHDT and CDR2 YNNKEL (reference sequence). The CDR3 spans 15 residues. The CDR3 sequence is CASSQDPSRGYEQYF. The DNA of the CDR3 is TGTGCCAGCAGCCAAGATCCATCTAGGGGGTACGAGCAGTACTTC.

In its sample, this clonotype was seen many times. This chain uses TRBV7-8 with TRBJ1-6; 8 bases line up with TRBD1. The V gene's germline CDR1 is SGHVS and CDR2 FQNEAQ. Trimming cost V 1 base and J 9 bases; bases outside gene matches: 8. The CDR3 contains 16 residues. The CDR3 reads CASSLEGQGAGSPLHF. The CDR3 nucleotides are TGTGCCAGCAGCTTAGAAGGGCAGGGGGCTGGTTCACCCCTCCACTTT.

This rearrangement joins TRBV12-3 or TRBV12-4 to TRBJ2-3; TRBD2 agrees at 13 bases. This CDR3 comprises 20 residues. The V gene end was trimmed by 4 bases and the J gene end by 1 base; junction bases not matched to a gene: 14. This chain's CDR3 is CASSYKTSGGQPVGTDTQYF. The DNA for the CDR3 is TGTGCCAGCAGTTATAAGACTAGCGGGGGGCAGCCGGTAGGCACAGATACGCAGTATTTT.

As concerns this clonotype: One base away lies a much larger clone, so this may be a sequencing read error. This chain connects TRBV10-3 to TRBJ1-1; D call uncertain. Germline V lookup: CDR1 ENHRY, CDR2 SYGVKD. Trimming pared 6 bases from V and 1 base from J, leaving 12 bases between. This CDR3 comprises 14 residues. Here the CDR3 reads CAIRSIEKNTEAFF. DNA of the CDR3: TGTGCCATCAGGTCGATAGAAAAGAACACTGAAGCTTTCTTT.

This clonotype was picked up many times. This chain uses TRBV12-3 or TRBV12-4 with TRBJ1-5; a weak D match, TRBD1 (6 bases). The CDR3 covers 15 residues. V lost 6 bases and J lost 1, with 13 bases in between. Here the CDR3 reads CASSMGGASNQPQHF. The CDR3 DNA sequence: TGTGCCAGCAGCATGGGGGGGGCGAGCAATCAGCCCCAGCATTTT.

This clonotype occurred many times. This chain connects TRBV20-1 to TRBJ1-2, with no clear D. Germline V lookup: CDR1 DFQATT, CDR2 SNEGSKA (reference sequence). V was trimmed by 6 bases and J by 0 bases, leaving 11 bases between them. The CDR3 extends over 13 amino acids. The CDR3 DNA follows: TGCAGTGCCCCAACCCCAACTAACTATGGCTACACCTTC. Encoded protein: CSAPTPTNYGYTF.

The sample holds many counts of this clonotype. The chain has TRBV5-1 and TRBJ2-3; D not resolved. Germline V lookup: CDR1 SGHRS, CDR2 YFSETQ. The CDR3 extends over 15 amino acids. The V gene lost 1 base and the J gene lost 2 bases, with 11 bases spanning the gap. CDR3 region: CASSLFNRDTDTQYF. CDR3 nucleotides: TGCGCCAGCAGCTTGTTTAACCGCGACACAGATACGCAGTATTTT.

In its sample, this clonotype was seen a few times. The V and J genes are TRBV20-1 and TRBJ1-6; D might be TRBD1 (5 bases). The ends were cut back, 4 bases at V and 3 bases at J, with 25 bases in the middle. This CDR3 contains 19 residues. Germline values: CDR1 DFQATT, CDR2 SNEGSKA (reference sequence). DNA of the CDR3: TGCAGTGCTAAGCAGGGAAATTACACATTGACTCGCTATAATTCACCCCTCCACTTT. It encodes CSAKQGNYTLTRYNSPLHF.

There are many counts of this clonotype. The J gene is TRBJ1-1, the V gene TRBV7-9, with D possibly being TRBD1 (5 bases). Trimming left V 5 bases short and J 5 bases short, with 12 bases between. The CDR3 loop spans 13 amino acids. Germline V gene sequence: CDR1 SEHNR, CDR2 FQNEAQ (reference sequence). CDR3 in DNA: TGTGCCAGCAGCCGGACAAGTGAAACTGAAGCTTTCTTT. It yields the protein CASSRTSETEAFF. Filled out from reference TRBV7-9 and TRBJ1-1, the complete variable domain reads DTGVSQNPRHKITKRGQNVTFRCDPISEHNRLYWYRQTLGQGPEFLTYFQNEAQLEKSRLLSDRFSAERPKGSFSTLEIQRTEQGDSAMYLCASSRTSETEAFFGQGTRLTVV.

This clonotype was detected many times. V and J are TRBV7-8 and TRBJ2-1; tentative D call: TRBD2 (5 bases). The DNA end favors TRBJ2-5, so the J call may be wrong. CDR1 is SGHVS and CDR2 is FQNEAQ in the germline V gene. The CDR3 spans 15 residues. The CDR3 sequence is CASSLAIATRETQYF. The CDR3 DNA follows: TGTGCCAGCAGCTTAGCTATCGCAACTAGGGAGACCCAGTACTTC.

This clonotype was picked up many times. The genes are TRBV28 and TRBJ2-7, with 9 positions matching TRBD1. Per germline, CDR1 MDHEN and CDR2 SYDVKM. This CDR3 spans 14 amino acids. V shed 4 bases, J shed 7 bases, and the junction held 8 bases outside the gene matches. CDR3 protein: CASSSHDRGWEQYF. In DNA, the CDR3 is TGTGCCAGCAGTTCACACGACAGGGGGTGGGAGCAGTACTTC. The full variable domain, rest sourced from reference TRBV28 and TRBJ2-7, is DVKVTQSSRYLVKRTGEKVFLECVQDMDHENMFWYRQDPGLGLRLIYFSYDVKMKEKGDIPEGYSVSREKKERFSLILESASTNQTSMYLCASSSHDRGWEQYFGPGTRLTVT.

The genes are TRBV7-9 and TRBJ2-2, with 9 bases fitting TRBD2. Germline V gives CDR1 SEHNR, CDR2 FQNEAQ (reference sequence). J lost 0 bases, V lost 5 bases, and 19 bases had no gene match. This CDR3 region has 21 residues. The CDR3 nucleotides read TGTGCCAGCAGCCCCAAAGCGGCGGCTAGCGGGGCCCGAACGAACACCGGGGAGCTGTTTTTT. Translated: CASSPKAAASGARTNTGELFF.

The table lists this clonotype with many counts. The chain combines TRBV20-1 with TRBJ1-1, with D unclear. CDR1 and CDR2 (germline): DFQATT, SNEGSKA (reference sequence). This CDR3 is built from 12 residues. Trimming pared 4 bases from V and 3 bases from J, leaving 9 bases between. The CDR3 DNA follows: TGCAGTGCTACTCCCCGGGACACTGAAGCTTTCTTT. Its protein product is CSATPRDTEAFF.